This is a list of T cell receptor beta chains from one sample in a study of T cells in Graves' hyperthyroidism and ophthalmopathy. TCRdb recomputed calls from the multiplex PCR reads with MiXCR, one row per CDR3 protein. The table has approximately 300,000 distinct CDR3 sequences, approximately 15% seen once; the top ten hold around 55%. Specimen: blood. The receptors stem from a woman aged 55-75 years with Graves' ophthalmopathy. Each CDR3 is given with its conserved first and last residue. The D gene is left open where the match is weak. Clone size appears in some rows only: once, few, many, or a class for an expanded clone.

clone_size,d_call,v_call,j_call,cdr3_nt,cdr3_aa
many,-,TRBV28,TRBJ2-5,TGTGCCAGCAACAAACCTGGGGGGGGCGGGTCCTTCGAGACCCAGTACTTC,CASNKPGGGGSFETQYF
many,-,TRBV3-1,TRBJ1-3,TGTGCCAGCAGCCAAGATCTTACGCCCGGAAACACCATATATTTT,CASSQDLTPGNTIYF
-,TRBD1,TRBV5-4,TRBJ2-1,TGTGCCAGCAGCTTGCTTTTGACAGGGGGAAATGAGCAGTTCTTC,CASSLLLTGGNEQFF
many,-,TRBV12-3/TRBV12-4,TRBJ1-2,TGTGCCAGCAGTCGGACAGCGTTTAACTATGGCTACACCTTC,CASSRTAFNYGYTF
many,-,TRBV6-6,TRBJ1-1,TGTGCCAGCAGTTACTCTTCCTCAGGGAGAGGGACTGAAGCTTTCTTT,CASSYSSSGRGTEAFF
many,-,TRBV28,TRBJ2-5,TGTGCCAGCAGTTTCGGGGTGGCTCCAGTGTACCAAGAGACCCAGTACTTC,CASSFGVAPVYQETQYF
-,-,TRBV5-1,TRBJ1-2,TGCGCCAGCAGCTTGGGGACGGCGCTTGGCTACACCTTC,CASSLGTALGYTF
many,-,TRBV11-1,TRBJ2-7,TGTGCCAGCAGCCTCTATGGCAGTTCCTACGAGCAGTACTTC,CASSLYGSSYEQYF
-,-,TRBV29-1,TRBJ2-2,TGCAGCGGGGGGGGGCTACACACCGGGGAGCTGTTTTTT,CSGGGLHTGELFF
-,TRBD1,TRBV6-4,TRBJ2-1,TGTGCCAGCAGTGACAGGGGGCAAGATGAGCAGTTCTTC,CASSDRGQDEQFF
many,-,TRBV2,TRBJ2-7,TGTGCCAGCAGTGAGTGGTTAGTCTACGAGCAGTACTTC,CASSEWLVYEQYF
few,TRBD1,TRBV27,TRBJ1-2,TGTGCCAGCAGTATGACAGGGTACTATGGCTACACCTTC,CASSMTGYYGYTF
many,TRBD2,TRBV7-9,TRBJ2-1,TGTGCCAGCAGCTTACTGGGGACTAGCGCCAACAATGAGCAGTTCTTC,CASSLLGTSANNEQFF
few,TRBD1,TRBV5-1,TRBJ1-3,TGCGCCAGCAGCTCCGGGACAGGGTCTTCCTCTGGAAACACCATATATTTT,CASSSGTGSSSGNTIYF
many,-,TRBV2,TRBJ1-5,TGTGCCAGCAGTGAAAATGGGGCTCAGCCCCAGCATTTT,CASSENGAQPQHF
many,TRBD2,TRBV20-1,TRBJ2-1,TGCAGTGCCCCTAGCGGGAGGGGTGGCAATGAGCAGTTCTTC,CSAPSGRGGNEQFF
many,-,TRBV28,TRBJ1-1,TGTGCCAGCAGTTTACCGGGGGCAACGAACACTGAAGCTTTCTTT,CASSLPGATNTEAFF
-,TRBD1,TRBV27,TRBJ1-5,TGTGCCAGCAGTTTCCGACAGGGTGGCCAGCCCCAGCATTTT,CASSFRQGGQPQHF
-,-,TRBV5-4,TRBJ1-2,TGTGCCAGCAGCCAAGATGACGCCGCGTTAGGGCTTGGCTACACCTTC,CASSQDDAALGLGYTF
many,-,TRBV20-1,TRBJ1-1,TGCAGTGCCTACGATTTTGGTAACACTGAAGCTTTCTTT,CSAYDFGNTEAFF
many,-,TRBV12-3/TRBV12-4,TRBJ2-7,TGTGCCAGCAGCCGGACAGACTCCTACGAGCAGTACTTC,CASSRTDSYEQYF
-,-,TRBV28,TRBJ1-1,TGTGCCAGCAGCTTGAGGACCGGGACGGTGAACACTGAAGCTTTCTTT,CASSLRTGTVNTEAFF
few,-,TRBV6-1,TRBJ1-1,TGTGCCAGCAGGGGCGGGGGCTCCGGCACTGAAGCTTTCTTT,CASRGGGSGTEAFF
many,TRBD2,TRBV5-5,TRBJ2-7,TGTGCCAGCAGCTTGACTGCGGGAGGGGTCTACGAGCAGTACTTC,CASSLTAGGVYEQYF
few,TRBD1,TRBV18,TRBJ1-5,TGTGCCAGCTCACCTCGAGGACAGGGCGGTCAGCCCCAGCATTTT,CASSPRGQGGQPQHF
many,-,TRBV11-2,TRBJ2-7,TGTGCCAGCAGCTTGACGGGGAGACCCGAGCAGTACTTC,CASSLTGRPEQYF
-,-,TRBV20-1,TRBJ2-7,TGCAGTGCTAAAGTCGAGGCTCCCTTGGGGGAGCAGTACTTC,CSAKVEAPLGEQYF
-,-,TRBV7-9,TRBJ1-5,TGTGCCAGCAGCTCATCGACACAGGGAAATCAGCCCCAGCATTTT,CASSSSTQGNQPQHF
many,-,TRBV7-8,TRBJ2-1,TGTGCCAGCAATTGGGGACTCTACAATGAGCAGTTCTTC,CASNWGLYNEQFF
few,-,TRBV5-5,TRBJ1-1,TGTGCCAGCAGCTTTTCCCCAGGAAAGAACACTGAAGCTTTCTTT,CASSFSPGKNTEAFF
-,TRBD2,TRBV12-3/TRBV12-4,TRBJ2-5,TGTGCCAGCAGTTTAGGGACTAGCGGGGGAGAGACCCAGTACTTC,CASSLGTSGGETQYF